This TCR beta chain was obtained from a study of T cell responses to AZD1222 COVID-19 vaccine. Germline-derived CDR1 and CDR2 are LGHDT and YNNKEL (reference sequence). The ends were cut back, 0 bases at V and 9 bases at J, with 3 bases in the middle. There are 12 residues in the CDR3. Study-wide results and limits: Spike-specific TCR breadth and depth both grew after two AZD1222 doses. The number of AZD1222 recipients seropositive at baseline was only five to seven. It should be noted that donors were predominantly white British and more often female, and clonal diversity was possibly underestimated.

Notes on this clone: The target antigen is unknown.

Profiling relied on immunoSEQ multiplex PCR, and the TCRdb table lists in-frame clones only, not all of them. The profile shows around 160,000 clones, 92% of them singletons. V usage is TRBV3-1 (or the pseudogene TRBV3-2) and J usage is TRBJ1-6; D is uncertain. The TCR was taken from an adult who received the AZD1222 COVID-19 vaccine. This material consisted of peripheral blood, taken 28 days after the second AZD1222 dose. The chain's CDR3 is CASSQDGSPLHF. Here the CDR3 DNA reads TGTGCCAGCAGCCAAGATGGTTCACCCCTCCACTTT.